This T cell receptor (beta chain) was documented in a study of blood T cell repertoires in COVID-19. Study background: Samples came from the United States, Italy and Spain, spanning acute and convalescent COVID-19. T cells, B-cell-depleted T cells, or PBMCs provided the cDNA or gDNA that served as material.

Per the authors' pipeline: For nucleated cells, counts were estimated from reference gene primer amplification. Sequencing was performed with immunoSEQ multiplex PCR; in TCRdb, only in-frame clones are kept and a portion is missing. V and J calls and clone size are copied from that table; D and trimming were computed from the DNA. The sample yields under 350,000 clones, around nine tenths seen once. This CDR3 spans 14 amino acids. With 0 bases clipped from V and 5 bases from J, the junction kept 4 bases outside the gene matches. In germline, CDR1 is WSHSY, CDR2 SAAADI. This TCR was sampled from a man between 35 and 55 years old with acute or convalescent COVID-19. Sequenced input: peripheral blood. V usage is TRBV10-2 and J usage is TRBJ2-7; 7 bases align to TRBD2. CDR3 in amino acids: CASSESRLADEQYF. The CDR3 DNA reads TGCGCCAGCAGTGAGTCGAGACTAGCTGACGAGCAGTACTTC.